The rows below give T cell receptor beta chains drawn from one sample of a study of T cell changes during pregnancy in multiple sclerosis. Profiling relied on immunoSEQ multiplex PCR, and the TCRdb table lists in-frame clones only, not all of them. The data hold roughly 35,000 clones, with about nine tenths observed a single time. The sample here was CD4+ T cells from peripheral blood mononuclear cells, taken before pregnancy. The receptors here all came from a female donor with multiple sclerosis, enrolled in a pregnancy study. Both conserved end residues are part of each CDR3. A D gene is named only where the DNA matches it firmly. A row's size may be missing; if present it is once, few, many or a size class.

j_call v_call d_call clone_size cdr3_nt cdr3_aa
TRBJ1-2 TRBV29-1 TRBD1 - TGCAGCGTCGGACAAACAGGGGTTTATGGCTACACCTTC CSVGQTGVYGYTF
TRBJ1-4 TRBV25-1 TRBD1 - TGTGCCAGCACCCCGGGACAGAGGAATGAAAAACTGTTTTTT CASTPGQRNEKLFF
TRBJ2-5 TRBV30 - - TGTGCCTGGATCCTCAAGACAGGCCAAGAGACCCAGTACTTC CAWILKTGQETQYF
TRBJ1-5 TRBV19 - - TGTGCCAGTAGTATAAGGGGCCTAGATCAGCCCCAGCATTTT CASSIRGLDQPQHF
TRBJ2-6 TRBV5-1 TRBD1 once TGCGCCAGCAGCTTGGGGACAGGGACTGGGGCCAACGTCCTGACTTTC CASSLGTGTGANVLTF
TRBJ2-7 TRBV27 - - TGTGCCAGCAGTTCTTTTTTTAGTGGGAGGTTATCCTACGAGCAGTACTTC CASSSFFSGRLSYEQYF
TRBJ1-2 TRBV11-2 - - TGTGCCAGCAGCTATGGAGGGGACTATGGCTACACCTTC CASSYGGDYGYTF
TRBJ2-6 TRBV30 - few TGTGCCCTGGACAGCTCTGGGGCCAACGTCCTGACTTTC CALDSSGANVLTF
TRBJ1-4 TRBV6-6 - - TGTGCCAGCAGTTACACCAGGCGTGCAACTAATGAAAAACTGTTTTTT CASSYTRRATNEKLFF
TRBJ2-5 TRBV7-7 - - TGTGCTAGCAGCTTAGTGGGGGGGCGCGGGGAGACCCAGTACTTC CASSLVGGRGETQYF
TRBJ2-1 TRBV7-2 TRBD2 - TGTGCCAGCAGCTTCGGACTAGAGGGGTATGAGCAGTTCTTC CASSFGLEGYEQFF
TRBJ1-5 TRBV6-6 - - TGTGCCGGCAGGGAGGACGGCAATCAGCCCCAGCATTTT CAGREDGNQPQHF
TRBJ2-5 TRBV30 - - TGTGCCTGGAGTGTAGTTGAGGAGACCCAGTACTTC CAWSVVEETQYF
TRBJ2-6 TRBV4-1 TRBD1 - TGCGCCAGCAGATTATTCGGGACAGTAATTAGCTCTGGGGCCAACGTCCTGACTTTC CASRLFGTVISSGANVLTF
TRBJ1-1 TRBV7-3 - - TGTGCCAGCAGCTTAAGTGTAAACACTGAAGCTTTCTTT CASSLSVNTEAFF
TRBJ1-2 TRBV5-4 TRBD1 - TGTGCCAGCAAGGGACAGGGGGCCAACTATGGCTACACCTTC CASKGQGANYGYTF
TRBJ1-4 TRBV7-2 - - TGTGCCAGCAGCTCAAGGAGTGGGTATAATGAAAAACTGTTTTTT CASSSRSGYNEKLFF
TRBJ2-5 TRBV21-1 - - TGTGCCAGCACCCTTGACAGGGGGCTAGAGACCCAGTACTTC CASTLDRGLETQYF
TRBJ1-1 TRBV7-9 - - TGTGCCAGCAGCCTCGGACCGAGGACAGAAGCTTTCTTT CASSLGPRTEAFF
TRBJ1-1 TRBV11-2 - - TGTGCCAGCAGCTTATTTGAGAGCACTGAAGCTTTCTTT CASSLFESTEAFF
TRBJ1-1 TRBV16 - - TGTGCCAGCAGCCCCGGGAGGAACACTGAAGCTTTCTTT CASSPGRNTEAFF
TRBJ2-2 TRBV5-6 - - TGTGCCAGCAGCTTGGTTATGAACACCGGGGAGCTGTTTTTT CASSLVMNTGELFF
TRBJ2-3 TRBV6-4 - once TGTGCCAGCAGTCCACAGGGTGTTTTTGGGTCAGATACGCAGTATTTT CASSPQGVFGSDTQYF
TRBJ1-5 TRBV10-3 - medium-sized TGTGCCATCAGTGTTTCAGGGTATGGGTCGCCCCAGCATTTT CAISVSGYGSPQHF
TRBJ2-5 TRBV5-1 - - TGCGCCAGCGAGTCAGGACGGGGGCAAGAGACCCAGTACTTC CASESGRGQETQYF
TRBJ1-3 TRBV7-7 - - TGTGCTATCAAGAGCTCTGGAAACACCATATATTTT CAIKSSGNTIYF
TRBJ2-3 TRBV6-5 TRBD1 - TGTGCCAGCAGTTACTCGGGACAGGGTTTACATACGCAGTATTTT CASSYSGQGLHTQYF
TRBJ2-1 TRBV6-6 - - TGTGCCAGCAGCTTCCCGAGAAGTGTCAATGAGCAGTTCTTC CASSFPRSVNEQFF
TRBJ2-1 TRBV27 TRBD1 - TGTGCCAGCAGACGTCCCGGGACAGGGTTGGGGAACAATGAGCAGTTCTTC CASRRPGTGLGNNEQFF
TRBJ1-5 TRBV5-6 - - TGTGCCAGCAGCTTGGGGCAGGGGAAAAGCAATCAGCCCCAGCATTTT CASSLGQGKSNQPQHF
TRBJ2-7 TRBV19 TRBD1 - TGTGCCAGTAAGAAACAGGGGACCTACGAGCAGTACTTC CASKKQGTYEQYF
TRBJ1-2 TRBV6-5 - - TGTGCCAGCAGTTACTCGACCGGGGACTATGGCTACACCTTC CASSYSTGDYGYTF
TRBJ1-6 TRBV10-2 TRBD1 - TGCGCCACCACCCTCGGAGACAGGGGTTCACCCCTCCACTTT CATTLGDRGSPLHF
TRBJ1-2 TRBV6-6 - - TGTGCCAGCAGTCCGCCCGACAGAATCTATGGCTACACCTTC CASSPPDRIYGYTF
TRBJ1-2 TRBV6-5 - few TGTGCCAGCAGACAGACTAACTATGGCTACACCTTC CASRQTNYGYTF
TRBJ2-7 TRBV30 - - TGTGCCTGGACCCTAGGGGGGAGGGGTTACGAGCAGTACTTC CAWTLGGRGYEQYF
TRBJ2-3 TRBV29-1 - - TGCAGCGTTGGAGGGGGGGGAGATACGCAGTATTTT CSVGGGGDTQYF
TRBJ2-1 TRBV19 - - TGTGCCAGTACCGCTGGGCTTCTCAGCTCCTACAATGAGCAGTTCTTC CASTAGLLSSYNEQFF
TRBJ2-6 TRBV6-4 - - TGTGCCAGCAGCGGTGGGGCCAACGTCCTGACTTTC CASSGGANVLTF
TRBJ1-1 TRBV6-1 - - TGTGCCAGCAGGGAACAGGGGAACACTGAAGCTTTCTTT CASREQGNTEAFF
TRBJ2-1 TRBV5-1 TRBD2 once TGCGCCAGCAGGCCTCTAGCGGAGAGCGTCTATGAGCAGTTCTTC CASRPLAESVYEQFF
TRBJ1-2 TRBV21-1 - once TGTGCCAGCAGCCGATTCAACAGGGTTTTGTGTTACACCTTC CASSRFNRVLCYTF
TRBJ1-2 TRBV19 TRBD1 - TGTGCCAGTAGGTGGACAGGGATTGGTGACTATGGCTACACCTTC CASRWTGIGDYGYTF
TRBJ2-3 TRBV7-2 - - TGTGCCAGCAGCTTAGCGCGGCTTTTT CASSLARLF
TRBJ2-3 TRBV7-2 - - TGTGCCAGCAGCTTGGTAGCCCTTAGCACAGATACGCAGTATTTT CASSLVALSTDTQYF
TRBJ2-5 TRBV5-1 TRBD1 - TGCGCCAGCAGCGATGGGACAGCCACGGGACCCCAGTACTTC CASSDGTATGPQYF
TRBJ2-2 TRBV5-5 - - TGTGCCAGCAGCTTTCGGACTCAGGACACCGGGGAGCTGTTTTTT CASSFRTQDTGELFF
TRBJ2-7 TRBV18 - once TGTGCCAGCTCACCCTCCGACACCTCCTACGAGCAGTACTTC CASSPSDTSYEQYF